This T cell receptor beta chain originates from a study of T cell responses to AZD1222 COVID-19 vaccine. Study-wide results and limits: Repertoire sampling was restricted to post-peak T cell response timepoints. Most donors were white British and more were female, and clonal diversity was possibly underestimated. Only five or six individuals given AZD1222 were seropositive at baseline. Across the whole spike, CD4 TCRs peaked at regions 160-218 and 743-854.

The CDR3 sequence is 16 residues long. The germline V gene encodes CDR1 SEHNR and CDR2 FQNEAQ (reference sequence). The V end lost 1 base, the J end lost 1 base, and 12 bases lay between the germline ends. Concerning this clone: Its antigen is unknown.

TCRdb's copy holds only in-frame clones and misses some; the assay was immunoSEQ multiplex PCR. The sample contains 100,000 to 120,000 clones, about nine tenths of which appear only once. The clonotype comes from an adult who received the AZD1222 COVID-19 vaccine. The rearrangement uses TRBV7-9 and TRBJ2-3; no clear D. The material was peripheral blood, obtained 28 days after the second AZD1222 dose. The CDR3 region has the DNA TGTGCCAGCAGCTTAGGCGGCAGCGCGGGCACAGATACGCAGTATTTT. This encodes CASSLGGSAGTDTQYF.